This T cell receptor beta chain was captured in a study of OX40 agonist ivuxolimab in advanced cancers. For the study at large: Patients took ivuxolimab, an agonistic anti-OX40 (CD134) antibody.

CDR3 length: 13 amino acids. J gave up 2 bases and V 4 bases, and 0 bases lay outside the gene matches. CDR1 LGHNA and CDR2 YSLEER come from the germline V gene. Method: immunoSEQ multiplex PCR; TCRdb's copy keeps in-frame clones and lacks some. The table lists approximately 44,000 clones, 90% to 95% of them singletons. The source is an adult with an advanced solid tumor such as melanoma, head and neck, liver or kidney cancer. The material sequenced was CD4+ or CD8+ T cells sorted from blood, taken in a trial of the OX40 agonist ivuxolimab. The chain uses TRBV4-3 and TRBJ2-7; TRBD1 matches at 9 bases. The CDR3 DNA follows: TGCGCCAGCAGCCGGGACAGGGCCTACGAGCAGTACTTC. This translates into CASSRDRAYEQYF.